This T cell receptor beta chain stems from a study of T cell responses to AZD1222 COVID-19 vaccine. Study-level results: Among those given AZD1222, only five or six were seropositive at baseline. Among spike-specific TCRs, nearly half reportedly target unmutated variant regions.

A remark on this clone: Its antigen remains unidentified.

Germline-derived CDR1 and CDR2 are MDHEN and SYDVKM. Trimming pared 3 bases from V and 4 bases from J, leaving 16 bases between. This CDR3 contains 15 residues. This table comes from immunoSEQ multiplex PCR, and its TCRdb copy is limited to in-frame clones, with some not included. There are around 130,000 clones in the sample; approximately 90% occur only once, and approximately 2.8% lies in the top ten. This sequence joins TRBV28 and TRBJ2-7; D is unclear. The sequence came from an adult who received the AZD1222 COVID-19 vaccine. Sample: peripheral blood, taken 28 days after the second AZD1222 dose. CDR3 DNA: TGTGCCAGCAGTTTGGGAAGCTCCTCTATATACGAGCAGTACTTC. It translates to CASSLGSSSIYEQYF.